The following is a T cell receptor beta chain sequence with its context. The data were taken from a study of blood T cell repertoires in COVID-19. Across the whole study: From T cells, B-cell-depleted T cells, or PBMCs came the material, which was cDNA or gDNA.

Per germline, CDR1 MNHNS and CDR2 SASEGT. This CDR3 comprises 18 residues. With V trimmed by 0 bases and J by 7 bases, 13 bases remained unmatched. Assay used: immunoSEQ multiplex PCR; TCRdb lists only in-frame clones, some missing. The profile covers hundreds of thousands of clones, with about 92% appearing a single time and around 2.5% taken by the ten largest. This sequence originates from a man between 60 and 70 years old who had recovered from COVID-19. Material: PBMCs or T cells enriched from blood (not recorded which). V gene TRBV6-1 combines with J gene TRBJ1-4, with 8 bases fitting TRBD1. CDR3 residues: CASSEAPGASGGVEKLFF. For the CDR3, the DNA is TGTGCCAGCAGTGAAGCGCCGGGCGCTTCAGGGGGCGTTGAAAAACTGTTTTTT.